The 32 T cell receptor beta chains given below trace back to one sample, sequenced in a study of T cell clusters in autoimmune cytopenias. Each sample's input was about 270 ng genomic DNA, 30,000 to 45,000 genome equivalents. TRB rearrangements were amplified by touch-down multiplex PCR with mixed TRB-A/B primers. TCRdb re-called the multiplex PCR reads; one entry per CDR3 protein, DNA not given. This specimen shows 8,300 or so distinct CDR3 sequences; the ten leading clones hold approximately 5.9%. The sample comprised peripheral blood. The receptor set was obtained from a human donor with an autoimmune cytopenia or autoimmune hepatitis (not recorded which).

This sequence joins TRBV6-2 or TRBV6-3 and TRBJ1-1; TCRdb returns TRBD1, unconfirmable since there is no DNA. This CDR3 comprises 17 residues. CDR1 is MNHEY, CDR2 SVGEGT, per germline. The CDR3 spells CASRVTGVKSSRTEAFF.

This chain joins TRBV18 and TRBJ1-1. Germline V gene sequence: CDR1 KGHSH, CDR2 LQKENI. CDR3 length equals 16 residues. The CDR3 loop is CASSQHSWRGSTEAFF.

The chain is built from TRBV19 and TRBJ1-5; the TCRdb D gene call, TRBD1, has no DNA to confirm it. Germline V gene data show CDR1 as LNHDA and CDR2 as SQIVND (reference sequence). This CDR3 region has 12 residues. CDR3 sequence reads: CASHRNAQPQHF.

The chain employs TRBV5-1 and TRBJ2-2; TCRdb lists TRBD1, though no DNA is available to test this call. The CDR3 is 14 residues long. The germline CDR1 and CDR2 sequences are SGHRS and YFSETQ. CDR3 loop: CASRRGKDTGELFF.

The chain joins TRBV6-5 to TRBJ2-1; TCRdb proposes TRBD1, but this gene call is untestable without DNA. Germline CDR1 is MNHEY and CDR2 is SVGAGI. The CDR3 has 15 amino acids. The CDR3 here is CASTPNVGGGLWQFF.

CDR3 amino acids: CAISELITNTEAFF. V gene TRBV10-3 combines with J gene TRBJ1-1. The germline V gene encodes CDR1 ENHRY and CDR2 SYGVKD. This CDR3 spans 14 amino acids.

V is TRBV7-9 and J is TRBJ1-6; TCRdb returns TRBD1, unconfirmable since there is no DNA. Germline loops: CDR1 SEHNR, CDR2 FQNEAQ (reference sequence). The CDR3 is 14 residues long. CDR3 protein: CASSSQGGNSPLHF. The full variable domain, with the rest looked up from reference TRBV7-9 and TRBJ1-6, is DTGVSQNPRHKITKRGQNVTFRCDPISEHNRLYWYRQTLGQGPEFLTYFQNEAQLEKSRLLSDRFSAERPKGSFSTLEIQRTEQGDSAMYLCASSSQGGNSPLHFGNGTRLTVT.

The chain's CDR3 is CASSYRGWVQPQHF. The chain combines TRBV6-1 with TRBJ1-5. The CDR3 length is 14 residues. Germline CDR1 reads MNHNS; CDR2 reads SASEGT.

The chain uses TRBV4-2 and TRBJ2-7; the D call of TRBD1 rests on TCRdb alone, since no DNA is present to check it. This CDR3 contains 16 residues. Per germline, CDR1 LGHNA and CDR2 YNFKEQ. Here the CDR3 reads CASSQGQGKRLDEQYF.

This chain joins TRBV7-2 and TRBJ2-3; TCRdb's D call, TRBD2, is unchecked because there is no DNA. This CDR3 comprises 19 residues. The germline CDR1 and CDR2 sequences are SGHTA and FQGNSA. Here the CDR3 reads CASSFRTSGGAWGRDTQYF.

This clonotype is classed as medium-sized by frequency. This sequence joins TRBV6-5 and TRBJ1-6. Germline V CDR1 and CDR2: MNHEY, SVGAGI. This CDR3 is 15 amino acids long. Here the CDR3 reads CASSYEGSKIGPLHF.

CDR3 amino acids: CASRVGHPNYGYTF. The genes are TRBV12-3 or TRBV12-4 and TRBJ1-2; without DNA, the TCRdb call of TRBD1 cannot be checked. This CDR3 spans 14 amino acids.

By frequency, this clonotype is medium-sized (0.01 to 0.1%). The chain joins TRBV6-5 to TRBJ1-2; TCRdb returns TRBD1, unconfirmable since there is no DNA. Germline CDR1 MNHEY, CDR2 SVGAGI. This CDR3 is built from 17 residues. CDR3: CASRLTGGFSTNYGYTF.

The CDR3: CASRGVLWEQYF. J is TRBJ2-7 and V is TRBV6-1; TCRdb outputs TRBD2, but without DNA this stays unchecked. CDR1 MNHNS and CDR2 SASEGT come from the germline V gene. CDR3 length: 12 residues.

The chain uses TRBV15 and TRBJ2-7; without DNA, the TCRdb call of TRBD1 cannot be checked. This CDR3 has 14 amino acids. Germline V gene lookup returns CDR1 LNHNV and CDR2 YYDKDF (reference sequence). CDR3 sequence reads: CATSRAPGSNEQYF.

In terms of frequency, this clonotype is medium-sized (0.01 to 0.1%). The gene calls are TRBV29-1 and TRBJ2-5; TCRdb's D call, TRBD2, is unchecked because there is no DNA. CDR1 and CDR2 from the germline V gene are SQVTM and ANQGSEA. The CDR3 has 15 residues. Here the CDR3 reads CSATSLAGPWETQYF.

The rearrangement joins TRBV11-2 to TRBJ2-3; TCRdb lists TRBD2, though no DNA is available to test this call. Germline V gives CDR1 SGHAT, CDR2 FQNNGV. The CDR3 totals 15 residues. CDR3 sequence: CASSLAGTRQVTQYF. The complete variable domain, with remaining parts taken from reference TRBV11-2 and TRBJ2-3, reads EAGVAQSPRYKIIEKRQSVAFWCNPISGHATLYWYQQILGQGPKLLIQFQNNGVVDDSQLPKDRFSAERLKGVDSTLKIQPAKLEDSAVYLCASSLAGTRQVTQYFGPGTRLTVL.

The V and J genes are TRBV6-5 and TRBJ1-1; without DNA, the TCRdb call of TRBD1 cannot be checked. The CDR3 runs 13 residues. Per the germline V gene, CDR1 is MNHEY and CDR2 is SVGAGI. CDR3 in amino acids: CASSYGPGTEAFF.

This chain joins TRBV12-3 or TRBV12-4 and TRBJ1-2; TCRdb indicates TRBD1, and absent DNA this call remains unverified. The CDR3 runs to 12 residues. CDR3 loop: CASSSTGYGYTF.

V is TRBV10-3 and J is TRBJ1-2. The CDR3 extends over 12 amino acids. Germline V CDR1 and CDR2: ENHRY, SYGVKD. CDR3 residues: CASGVSNYGYTF.

The genes are TRBV7-2 and TRBJ1-1; the TRBD1 assignment by TCRdb is unverifiable without DNA. The germline V gene has CDR1 SGHTA and CDR2 FQGNSA. This CDR3 has 14 residues. Here the CDR3 reads CASSFPGLVTEAFF.

This clonotype is identified as medium-sized from frequency. CDR3: CASSEGREDSPLHF. The gene calls are TRBV6-6 and TRBJ1-6. This CDR3 comprises 14 residues. Per the germline V gene, CDR1 is MNHNY and CDR2 is SVGAGI (reference sequence).

Measured by frequency, this clonotype is medium-sized (0.01 to 0.1%). The chain is built from TRBV6-5 and TRBJ2-3; TCRdb outputs TRBD2, but without DNA this stays unchecked. The CDR3 consists of 15 residues. Germline assignment: CDR1 MNHEY and CDR2 SVGAGI. The CDR3 region is CASSSTRVGTDTQYF.

The CDR3 reads CASARERGLYNEQFF. This rearrangement joins TRBV11-2 to TRBJ2-1. Per the germline V gene, CDR1 is SGHAT and CDR2 is FQNNGV. CDR3 length equals 15 residues. The complete variable domain, with remaining parts taken from reference TRBV11-2 and TRBJ2-1, reads EAGVAQSPRYKIIEKRQSVAFWCNPISGHATLYWYQQILGQGPKLLIQFQNNGVVDDSQLPKDRFSAERLKGVDSTLKIQPAKLEDSAVYLCASARERGLYNEQFFGPGTRLTVL.

This clonotype ranks as medium-sized in terms of frequency. The chain uses TRBV19 and TRBJ2-1; TCRdb's D call of TRBD2 is untestable without DNA. CDR3 length equals 16 residues. The germline V gene has CDR1 LNHDA and CDR2 SQIVND (reference sequence). The CDR3 loop reads CASSRGLAGSYNEQFF.

The rearrangement links TRBV5-6 to TRBJ2-7; TCRdb gives TRBD1 as the D gene, but with no DNA this cannot be confirmed. Germline V gene data show CDR1 as SGHDT and CDR2 as YYEEEE. CDR3 size: 15 residues. CDR3 residues: CASSDRQGGPYEQYF.

This clonotype is identified as medium-sized from frequency. The chain couples TRBV19 to TRBJ2-5; TCRdb's D call of TRBD1 is untestable without DNA. This CDR3 comprises 15 residues. Germline V gives CDR1 LNHDA, CDR2 SQIVND (reference sequence). CDR3 residues: CASSMARGRGETQYF.

The chain links TRBV12-3 or TRBV12-4 to TRBJ1-1. The CDR3 covers 16 residues. The CDR3 region is CASSLVLVGLNTEAFF.

Measured by frequency, this clonotype is medium-sized. This rearrangement joins TRBV19 to TRBJ2-2; TCRdb selects TRBD2, and the lack of DNA leaves this call unchecked. CDR1 and CDR2 (germline): LNHDA, SQIVND (reference sequence). The CDR3 length is 17 residues. The CDR3 sequence: CASSSLAGATNTGELFF.

This clonotype is identified as medium-sized from frequency. The rearrangement joins TRBV15 to TRBJ1-4. Germline V gene data show CDR1 as LNHNV and CDR2 as YYDKDF (reference sequence). This CDR3 is 13 amino acids long. The CDR3: CATSRVSNEKLFF.

The chain combines TRBV6-4 with TRBJ1-2; TCRdb's D call, TRBD1, is unchecked because there is no DNA. The CDR3 extends over 18 amino acids. CDR1 MRHNA and CDR2 SNTAGT come from the germline V gene. The CDR3 region is CASSDLESETGSGLGYTF.

The rearrangement joins TRBV12-3 or TRBV12-4 to TRBJ2-1; TCRdb selects TRBD1, and the lack of DNA leaves this call unchecked. The CDR3 contains 16 residues. This CDR3 reads CASSPRRTDTYNEQFF.